In this sample, the clone carrying this T cell receptor (beta chain) turned up many times. Its antigen remains unidentified. The data belong to a study of CD8 T cells in ankylosing spondylitis. Study conclusions and caveats: There was a TCR beta motif, made of several highly homologous variants, that appeared characteristic of ankylosing spondylitis blood.

TCRdb passed the 5' RACE reads through MiXCR, listing each CDR3 protein once. The sample contains 250,000 to 350,000 distinct CDR3 sequences, 7.5% to 9% of which appear only once. Germline CDR1 reads DFQATT; CDR2 reads SNEGSKA (reference sequence). This CDR3 spans 14 amino acids. V lost 6 bases and J 7 bases, leaving 16 bases between the germline ends. The rearrangement uses TRBV20-1 and TRBJ1-6; D unclear. This clonotype originated in a male donor with ankylosing spondylitis. Input material: blood, either unsorted or a sorted T cell fraction (not recorded which). This chain's CDR3 is CSAIPPGRNSPLHF. CDR3 nucleotides: TGCAGTGCCATACCTCCGGGGAGGAATTCACCCCTCCACTTT.